This T cell receptor (beta chain) was captured in a study of cytomegalovirus exposure and HLA in healthy donors. Turning to the study itself: Prior work identified 100 million to 130 million unique TCR beta sequences in some 180 million T cells.

PCR was performed using 60 Vbeta and 13 Jbeta primers. Libraries were prepared by immunoSEQ multiplex PCR; TCRdb keeps only in-frame clonotypes and omits some of them. The sample has about 130,000 clones, around four fifths seen once. Study-wide findings and caveats: In a later analysis, a missense DCLRE1C variant was linked to TCR beta V- and J-gene trimming.

In its sample, this clone was seen a few times. Antigen specificity is unknown. Germline CDR1 is MNHEY and CDR2 is SMNVEV (reference sequence). Trimming removed 0 bases at V and 5 bases at J, with 14 bases between. This CDR3 is 17 amino acids long. The receptor comes from a woman between 40 and 55 years old in good health and CMV-seropositive. The chain employs TRBV27 and TRBJ1-6; D not certain. Sequencing was performed on PBMCs. The CDR3: CASSLSSGGQDNSPLHF. CDR3 nucleotides: TGTGCCAGCAGTTTATCTTCCGGTGGGCAGGATAATTCACCCCTCCACTTT.